The 21 T cell receptor beta chains reported below all come from one sample, sequenced in a study of blood T cell repertoires in COVID-19. Sequenced by immunoSEQ multiplex PCR; TCRdb stores in-frame clones only, minus some. The sample has under 200,000 clones, roughly 84% seen once. The source material was PBMCs or T cells enriched from blood (not recorded which). The receptors shown here come from a woman aged 50 to 65 who had recovered from COVID-19.

The J gene is TRBJ2-3, the V gene TRBV14, with 7 bases fitting TRBD2. CDR1 SGHDN and CDR2 FVKESK come from the germline V gene. V lost 3 bases to trimming and J lost 1 base; unmatched junction nucleotides: 10. The CDR3 covers 17 residues. For the CDR3, the DNA is TGTGCCAGCAGCCACGACGTCCGGGACTACCGCACAGATACGCAGTATTTT. Its translation is CASSHDVRDYRTDTQYF. Variable domain in full (rest from reference TRBV14 and TRBJ2-3): EAGVTQFPSHSVIEKGQTVTLRCDPISGHDNLYWYRRVMGKEIKFLLHFVKESKQDESGMPNNRFLAERTGGTYSTLKVQPAELEDSGVYFCASSHDVRDYRTDTQYFGPGTRLTVL.

The rearrangement links TRBV11-2 to TRBJ2-1, with D possibly being TRBD2 (6 bases). V was trimmed by 5 bases and J by 3 bases, leaving 20 bases between them. The CDR3 totals 17 residues. Looked up from germline, CDR1 is SGHAT and CDR2 is FQNNGV. The CDR3 region is CASSRGGARPIYNEQFF. CDR3 sequence (DNA): TGTGCCAGCAGCCGAGGCGGGGCCCGCCCCATCTACAATGAGCAGTTCTTC.

The rearrangement uses TRBV3-1 (or the pseudogene TRBV3-2) and TRBJ1-3; D is possibly TRBD1 (5 bases). The CDR3 covers 14 residues. Germline V gives CDR1 LGHDT, CDR2 YNNKEL (reference sequence). Trimming pared 3 bases from V and 4 bases from J, leaving 10 bases between. The CDR3 reads CASSHSGEGNTIYF. DNA for the CDR3: TGTGCCAGCAGCCATTCGGGGGAGGGAAACACCATATATTTT.

The rearrangement joins TRBV3-1 (or the pseudogene TRBV3-2) to TRBJ2-7; a possible D gene is TRBD2 (6 bases). V gave up 2 bases and J gave up 5 bases, with 10 bases separating them. The germline V gene has CDR1 LGHDT and CDR2 YNNKEL (reference sequence). This CDR3 has 13 amino acids. CDR3 nucleotides: TGTGCCAGCAGCCAACGAGGGACTCACGAGCAGTACTTC. Translation gives CASSQRGTHEQYF.

The chain has TRBV11-2 and TRBJ2-1; 8 bases fit TRBD2. Trimming cost V 3 bases and J 4 bases; bases outside gene matches: 5. Germline CDR1 and CDR2: SGHAT and FQNNGV. The CDR3 length is 15 residues. CDR3 in DNA: TGTGCCAGCAGCTTGGCGGGAGGAGGATACAATGAGCAGTTCTTC. Encoded protein: CASSLAGGGYNEQFF.

This sequence joins TRBV5-1 and TRBJ2-2, with a possible D match to TRBD2 (6 bases). Germline CDR1 and CDR2: SGHRS and YFSETQ. The CDR3 extends over 15 amino acids. Between the trimmed V and J ends, which lost 2 bases and 7 bases, there was a span of 15 bases. The CDR3 DNA sequence: TGCGCCAGCAGCTTCGGGGGTAGCGTGGTCGGGGAGCTGTTTTTT. Protein sequence: CASSFGGSVVGELFF.

This chain connects TRBV27 to TRBJ1-2; D not resolved. Germline values: CDR1 MNHEY, CDR2 SMNVEV (reference sequence). The CDR3 has 13 amino acids. V lost 1 base and J 4 bases, leaving 7 bases between the germline ends. CDR3 residues: CASSLWPSYGYTF. CDR3 coding DNA: TGTGCCAGCAGTTTATGGCCGTCCTATGGCTACACCTTC.

J is TRBJ2-3 and V is TRBV27, with TRBD2 identical over 7 bases. The CDR3 length is 15 residues. V was clipped by 0 bases and J by 5 bases; unmatched bases: 5. Germline CDR1 is MNHEY and CDR2 is SMNVEV (reference sequence). This CDR3 reads CASSLSHGGGDTQYF. The DNA for the CDR3 is TGTGCCAGCAGTTTATCCCATGGGGGGGGAGATACGCAGTATTTT.

The CDR3 DNA reads TGTGCCAGTAGTAGCAGGGTCCCTGGAAACACCATATATTTT. Its translation: CASSSRVPGNTIYF. V and J are TRBV19 and TRBJ1-3; the D gene is possibly TRBD1 (5 bases). From germline, CDR1 is LNHDA and CDR2 SQIVND (reference sequence). This CDR3 contains 14 residues. Trimming took 4 bases from V and 2 from J, leaving 9 bases between them.

The chain carries TRBV24-1 and TRBJ2-5, with 9 bases matching TRBD1. The germline V gene has CDR1 KGHDR and CDR2 SFDVKD. V was pared by 0 bases and J by 4 bases, with 14 bases of the junction left unmatched. The CDR3 length is 19 residues. CDR3 sequence (DNA): TGTGCCACCAGTGATTTGGCCCGGGGCTATACAGGGGGCAGAGAGACCCAGTACTTC. Translated: CATSDLARGYTGGRETQYF.

This clone appeared once. The chain combines TRBV5-1 with TRBJ2-3; TRBD2 aligns across 12 bases. The CDR3 consists of 18 residues. The V segment lost 0 bases and the J segment 6 bases; nucleotides outside the gene matches: 11. Per the germline V gene, CDR1 is SGHRS and CDR2 is YFSETQ. The CDR3 sequence: CASSLGSGLAGLYDTQYF. The CDR3 nucleotides are TGCGCCAGCAGCTTGGGATCTGGACTAGCGGGACTGTATGATACGCAGTATTTT.

The chain links TRBV28 to TRBJ1-1, with a possible D match to TRBD1 (5 bases). The V end was cut by 7 bases, the J end by 4 bases, with 13 bases between. Per the germline V gene, CDR1 is MDHEN and CDR2 is SYDVKM. The CDR3 sequence is 13 residues long. CDR3 in DNA: TGTGCCAGCACGGACGGGGGAGGCACTGAAGCTTTCTTT. It codes for CASTDGGGTEAFF.

V and J are TRBV9 and TRBJ2-1; 13 nucleotides agree with TRBD2. The CDR3 totals 14 residues. CDR1 SGDLS and CDR2 YYNGEE come from the germline V gene. Trimming cost V 5 bases and J 6 bases; bases outside gene matches: 2. The CDR3 sequence is CASRRLAGGNEQFF. The DNA for the CDR3 is TGTGCCAGCAGGAGACTAGCGGGAGGCAATGAGCAGTTCTTC.

The chain employs TRBV30 and TRBJ2-5; 7 nucleotides align to TRBD2. This CDR3 has 15 residues. Trimming removed 5 bases from V and 6 bases from J; junction bases left unmatched: 15. Germline CDR1 GTSNPN, CDR2 SVGIG (reference sequence). Here the CDR3 DNA reads TGTGCCTGGGACCTGGGGGGAGAGGGAGGGAAGACCCAGTACTTC. Residues: CAWDLGGEGGKTQYF.

V is TRBV28 and J is TRBJ1-5, with D hard to call. The CDR3 contains 12 residues. CDR1 is MDHEN, CDR2 SYDVKM, per germline. Trimming took 5 bases from V and 4 from J, leaving 6 bases between them. The CDR3 region is CASSGRNQPQHF. CDR3 in DNA: TGTGCCAGCAGTGGGAGGAATCAGCCCCAGCATTTT.

The rearrangement joins TRBV25-1 to TRBJ1-5, with 8 nucleotides matching TRBD1. CDR1 and CDR2 from the germline V gene are MGHDK and SYGVNS. The V segment lost 5 bases and the J segment 4 bases; nucleotides outside the gene matches: 7. The CDR3 runs to 15 residues. CDR3 sequence (DNA): TGTGCCAGCAGTCAGTCAGGGGGCAAGAATCAGCCCCAGCATTTT. Protein sequence: CASSQSGGKNQPQHF.

V and J are TRBV3-1 (or the pseudogene TRBV3-2) and TRBJ1-2; 10 nucleotides agree with TRBD1. The CDR3 length is 15 residues. In germline, CDR1 is LGHDT, CDR2 YNNKEL (reference sequence). V was pared by 3 bases and J by 8 bases, with 9 bases of the junction left unmatched. CDR3 nucleotides: TGTGCCAGCAGCCACCCGACAGGGGGCGAGGAAGGCTACACCTTC. It specifies CASSHPTGGEEGYTF.

The chain links TRBV5-1 to TRBJ2-1; D not resolved. Between the trimmed V and J ends, which lost 3 bases and 5 bases, there was a span of 24 bases. The CDR3 runs to 18 residues. CDR1 and CDR2 (germline): SGHRS, YFSETQ. The CDR3 bases are TGCGCCAGCAGCTCCCTCCCTTCCCTCCCCCGGGTCAACAATGAGCAGTTCTTC. The encoded protein is CASSSLPSLPRVNNEQFF.

This chain connects TRBV29-1 to TRBJ2-7, with TRBD2 matching over 11 bases. The germline gives CDR1 SQVTM, CDR2 ANQGSEA. The CDR3 has 11 amino acids. The V segment lost 7 bases and the J segment 7 bases; nucleotides outside the gene matches: 3. CDR3 in amino acids: CSARLAGEQYF. In nucleotides, the CDR3 is TGCAGCGCCAGACTAGCGGGGGAGCAGTACTTC.

The chain recombines TRBV2 with TRBJ2-2; 7 bases match TRBD1. Germline CDR1 is SNHLY and CDR2 is FYNNEI. The length of the CDR3 is 15 residues. With 4 bases clipped from V and 4 bases from J, the junction kept 6 bases outside the gene matches. In DNA form, the CDR3 reads TGTGCCAGCAGTGTCGAGGGGGCGGGCACCGGGGAGCTGTTTTTT. Translation gives CASSVEGAGTGELFF.

The chain employs TRBV4-1 and TRBJ2-7; 10 nucleotides match TRBD2. V trimming: 0 bases; J trimming: 4 bases; junction bases outside the gene matches: 6. Germline lookup yields CDR1 MGHRA and CDR2 YSYEKL. This CDR3 is built from 16 residues. CDR3 residues: CASSQDRTSGKYEQYF. The CDR3 bases are TGCGCCAGCAGCCAAGATAGGACTAGCGGAAAATACGAGCAGTACTTC.